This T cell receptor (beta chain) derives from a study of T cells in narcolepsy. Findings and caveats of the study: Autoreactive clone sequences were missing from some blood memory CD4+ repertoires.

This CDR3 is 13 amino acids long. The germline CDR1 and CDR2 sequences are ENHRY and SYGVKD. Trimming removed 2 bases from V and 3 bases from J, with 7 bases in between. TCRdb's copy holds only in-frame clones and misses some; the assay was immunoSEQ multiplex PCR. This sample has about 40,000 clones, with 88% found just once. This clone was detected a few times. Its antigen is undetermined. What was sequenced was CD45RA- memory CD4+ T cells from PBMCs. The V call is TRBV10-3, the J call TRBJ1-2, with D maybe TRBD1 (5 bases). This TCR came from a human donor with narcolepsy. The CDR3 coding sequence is TGTGCCATCAGTGAGGGGGGAGACTATGGCTACACCTTC. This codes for CAISEGGDYGYTF.